This T cell receptor beta chain was recovered during a study of OX40 agonist ivuxolimab in advanced cancers. General observations from the study: By week 6 at 0.1 to 3.0 mg/kg, blood CD4+ and CD8+ T cells had expanded clonally. In the expanded peripheral T cells, antigen specificity was never determined.

Patients were ruled out by autoimmune disease history or systemic immunosuppression. On cycle 4 day 1 and cycle 7 day 1, as well as at baseline, blood was sampled. Using immunoSEQ multiplex PCR, the repertoire was profiled, and TCRdb retains in-frame clones only, with some absent. The data hold 99,000 or so clones, with 85% to 95% observed a single time. On this clone: Its target is unknown.

The CDR3 contains 13 residues. V lost 7 bases and J 6 bases, leaving 15 bases between the germline ends. Germline assignment: CDR1 MNHNS and CDR2 SASEGT. The source was CD4+ or CD8+ T cells sorted from blood, collected in a trial of the OX40 agonist ivuxolimab. The rearrangement links TRBV6-1 to TRBJ1-1; D gene unclear. This receptor was identified in an adult with an advanced solid tumor such as melanoma, head and neck, liver or kidney cancer. The CDR3 nucleotides are TGTGCCAGCATCTCCCGGGGAGGGTCTGAAGCTTTCTTT. Protein product: CASISRGGSEAFF.